Following are 23 T cell receptor beta chains from one sample sequenced in a study of T cell repertoires in cytomegalovirus infection. TCRdb recomputed calls from the reads with MiXCR, one row per CDR3 protein. The sample consists of roughly 920,000 distinct CDR3 sequences, roughly 31% of them appearing once. These TCRs' antigens remain unknown. Sequences were derived from cultured CD8+ T cells from PBMCs, sampled from culture after CMV antigen stimulation. The receptors stem from a human donor in good health (CMV status not recorded). Some clones in this sample may be carry-over from other donors' samples.

The chain couples TRBV6-2 or TRBV6-3 to TRBJ1-1; TRBD1 agrees at 12 bases. The V and J ends lost 6 bases and 5 bases, in that order; junction bases with no gene match: 10. Germline values: CDR1 MNHEY, CDR2 SVGEGT. This CDR3 comprises 16 residues. Here the CDR3 DNA reads TGTGCCAGCAGACACGGGACAGGGGGCCCTATAACTGAAGCTTTCTTT. This translates into CASRHGTGGPITEAFF.

V is TRBV12-3 or TRBV12-4 and J is TRBJ2-7; D assignment may be TRBD1 or TRBD2 (6 bases each). CDR3 length: 12 residues. Trimming cost V 10 bases and J 10 bases, with 20 bases left between them. CDR3 sequence (DNA): TGTGCCACGTCTAACAGGGAGGAGACACAGTACGTC. Amino acids: CATSNREETQYV.

The J gene is TRBJ1-2, the V gene TRBV12-5; 8 bases map to TRBD1. From germline, CDR1 is LGHNT and CDR2 FRNRAP. The CDR3 runs 17 residues. V shed 0 bases and J 4 bases; nucleotides not matched to a gene: 10. The CDR3 coding sequence is TGTGCTAGTGGTTTGGTAAGGGGGACAGGAGACCCCTATGGCTACACCTTC. This gives the protein CASGLVRGTGDPYGYTF.

There are a few counts of this clonotype. This chain joins TRBV7-8 and TRBJ1-2; 9 bases match TRBD1. Trimming cost V 4 bases and J 6 bases; bases outside gene matches: 9. The CDR3 totals 15 residues. The V gene's germline CDR1 is SGHVS and CDR2 FQNEAQ. CDR3 residues: CASSSPSGQGNGYTF. The DNA for the CDR3 is TGTGCCAGCAGCTCCCCTTCGGGACAGGGCAATGGCTACACCTTC.

This sequence joins TRBV7-2 and TRBJ2-7; 9 bases match TRBD2. The CDR3 is made up of 15 amino acids. Germline V gene lookup returns CDR1 SGHTA and CDR2 FQGNSA. Trimming cost V 5 bases and J 1 base; bases outside gene matches: 6. CDR3 sequence reads: CASSPWTSESYEQYF. Here the CDR3 DNA reads TGTGCCAGCAGCCCCTGGACTAGCGAGTCCTACGAGCAGTACTTC.

The V call is TRBV20-1, the J call TRBJ2-7, with D possibly matching TRBD2 (6 bases). The CDR3 is 13 amino acids. Trimming took 4 bases from V and 4 from J, leaving 14 bases between them. CDR1 and CDR2 (germline): DFQATT, SNEGSKA (reference sequence). CDR3 in amino acids: CSATQRDSYEQYV. The CDR3 nucleotides are TGCAGTGCTACTCAAAGGGACTCTTACGAGCAGTACGTC.

This chain connects TRBV7-9 to TRBJ2-3; D uncertain. The CDR3 extends over 17 amino acids. V was shortened by 1 base and J by 1 base, with 15 bases between the two germline ends. Germline V gene lookup returns CDR1 SEHNR and CDR2 FQNEAQ (reference sequence). This CDR3 reads CASSLGLIRRGTDTQYF. Written as DNA, the CDR3 is TGTGCCAGCAGCTTAGGCCTTATTCGTCGGGGCACAGATACGCAGTATTTT.

The chain carries TRBV4-1 and TRBJ2-1; tentatively, D is TRBD2 (7 bases). Germline V lookup: CDR1 MGHRA, CDR2 YSYEKL. The germline V and J ends were trimmed by 0 bases and 7 bases, with 13 bases remaining between them. The CDR3 covers 15 residues. The DNA of the CDR3 is TGCGCCAGCAGCCAAGATTGGCGGGGGCTAAATGAGCAGTTCTTC. Its translation: CASSQDWRGLNEQFF.

This chain uses TRBV2 with TRBJ2-7; the match to TRBD1 covers 10 bases. Germline V lookup: CDR1 SNHLY, CDR2 FYNNEI. This CDR3 comprises 15 residues. The ends lost 1 base at V and 2 bases at J; junction bases unmatched: 2. The CDR3 reads CASSEGGQGPYEQYV. The CDR3 bases are TGTGCCAGCAGTGAAGGGGGACAGGGGCCCTACGAGCAGTACGTC.

In the case of this clonotype: A much more abundant neighbour one base away suggests this may be a read error. V and J are TRBV7-3 and TRBJ1-2; 10 bases are shared with TRBD1. The CDR3 contains 13 residues. Losses at the gene ends were 6 bases for V and 8 bases for J; bases not matched to a gene: 6. Germline assignment: CDR1 SGHTA and CDR2 FQGTGA. DNA for the CDR3: TGTGCCAGCAGATTCGGGACAGGGGTCGGCTACACCTTC. It is translated as CASRFGTGVGYTF.

The chain carries TRBV27 and TRBJ1-1; a weak D match, TRBD1 (5 bases). CDR3 length: 13 amino acids. In germline, CDR1 is MNHEY, CDR2 SMNVEV (reference sequence). V was shortened by 4 bases and J by 10 bases, with 16 bases between the two germline ends. The CDR3: CASSYQDSAGAFF. CDR3 DNA sequence: TGTGCCAGCAGTTACCAAGACAGCGCGGGAGCTTTCTTT.

Only a few counts were recorded for this clonotype. The chain employs TRBV7-9 and TRBJ2-5; either TRBD1 or TRBD2 may supply D (5 bases each). With 5 bases removed from V and 2 bases from J, the gap between germline ends came to 15 bases. CDR1 SEHNR and CDR2 FQNEAQ come from the germline V gene (reference sequence). CDR3 length: 15 residues. CDR3 residues: CASSLPGLTQETQYF. DNA of the CDR3: TGTGCCAGCAGCCTCCCGGGGCTTACGCAAGAGACCCAGTACTTC.

This clonotype was observed once. The chain is built from TRBV24-1 and TRBJ2-3; D may be TRBD2 (5 bases). Germline CDR1 and CDR2: KGHDR and SFDVKD. This CDR3 is 14 amino acids long. Trimming stripped 7 bases from V and 3 bases from J, with 13 bases between. CDR3 DNA sequence: TGTGCCACCAGCCCCGTAGAGGGTACAGATACGCAGTATTTT. It encodes CATSPVEGTDTQYF.

This clonotype was seen only a few times. V and J are TRBV6-5 and TRBJ1-5; D gene uncertain. Germline values: CDR1 MNHEY, CDR2 SVGAGI. With 5 bases removed from V and 0 bases from J, the gap between germline ends came to 11 bases. The CDR3 extends over 15 amino acids. CDR3 sequence: CASSMVVSSNQPQHF. Here the CDR3 DNA reads TGTGCCAGCAGTATGGTTGTAAGTAGCAATCAGCCCCAGCATTTT.

The rearrangement links TRBV4-2 to TRBJ2-1; 7 bases fit TRBD2. The CDR3 sequence is 17 residues long. Germline V gene data show CDR1 as LGHNA and CDR2 as YNFKEQ. V lost 0 bases to trimming and J lost 2 bases; unmatched junction nucleotides: 7. In DNA, the CDR3 is TGTGCCAGCAGCCAAGATTCATCGCGGGGGACCTACAATGAGCAGTTCTTC. Protein product: CASSQDSSRGTYNEQFF.

The chain is built from TRBV24-1 and TRBJ2-5; 7 bases match TRBD1. Germline CDR1 is KGHDR and CDR2 is SFDVKD. The CDR3 extends over 14 amino acids. The V and J ends lost 2 bases and 5 bases, in that order; junction bases with no gene match: 4. The CDR3 DNA is TGTGCCACCAGTGATTATACAGGGGATGAGACCCAGTACTTC. It is translated as CATSDYTGDETQYF.

This chain links TRBV9 with TRBJ2-1; 11 bases align to TRBD2. V lost 3 bases to trimming and J lost 6 bases; unmatched junction nucleotides: 11. The CDR3 consists of 17 residues. From germline, CDR1 is SGDLS and CDR2 YYNGEE. This CDR3 is CASSGTSSGGDPNEQFF. The CDR3 bases are TGTGCCAGCAGCGGGACGAGTAGCGGGGGGGACCCCAATGAGCAGTTCTTC.

The genes are TRBV2 and TRBJ2-1, with no clear D. Deletions cut 10 bases from V and 6 bases from J, with 13 bases between. CDR1 is SNHLY and CDR2 is FYNNEI in the germline V gene. This CDR3 is 12 amino acids long. The DNA of the CDR3 is TGTGCCATCCTCCGGAACACCAATGAGCAGTTCTTC. Translating gives CAILRNTNEQFF.

The chain couples TRBV6-1 to TRBJ1-3; D gene unclear. CDR3 length: 14 amino acids. V was trimmed by 4 bases and J by 2 bases, leaving 9 bases between them. Germline-derived CDR1 and CDR2 are MNHNS and SASEGT. CDR3 amino acids: CASSATTTGNTIYF. In DNA form, the CDR3 reads TGTGCCAGCAGTGCGACAACAACTGGAAACACCATATATTTT.

In this sample, this clonotype turned up a few times. The J gene is TRBJ1-6, the V gene TRBV4-3; 10 bases line up with TRBD1. The V and J ends lost 4 bases and 10 bases, in that order; junction bases with no gene match: 7. CDR1 and CDR2 from the germline V gene are LGHNA and YSLEER. The CDR3 is made up of 15 amino acids. The CDR3: CASSLDRDRGSPLHF. The CDR3 bases are TGCGCCAGCAGCCTTGACCGGGACAGGGGATCACCCCTCCACTTT.

This clonotype appeared a few times. This chain connects TRBV19 to TRBJ1-5; no firm D call. V was cut by 0 bases and J by 6 bases, with 3 bases left in between. The CDR3 sequence is 12 residues long. Germline assignment: CDR1 LNHDA and CDR2 SQIVND (reference sequence). CDR3 in amino acids: CASSIEAQPQHF. As DNA, the CDR3 is TGTGCCAGTAGTATAGAGGCTCAGCCCCAGCATTTT. Complete variable domain (other parts from reference TRBV19 and TRBJ1-5): DGGITQSPKYLFRKEGQNVTLSCEQNLNHDAMYWYRQDPGQGLRLIYYSQIVNDFQKGDIAEGYSVSREKKESFPLTVTSAQKNPTAFYLCASSIEAQPQHFGDGTRLSIL.

The V gene is TRBV7-9, the J gene TRBJ1-1, with a tentative D call TRBD1 (5 bases). The germline CDR1 and CDR2 sequences are SEHNR and FQNEAQ (reference sequence). Trimming stripped 4 bases from V and 1 base from J, with 10 bases between. The CDR3 is 14 residues long. DNA of the CDR3: TGTGCCAGCAGCTCCTGGGACGCGAACACTGAAGCTTTCTTT. Its translation: CASSSWDANTEAFF.

Only a few counts were recorded for this clonotype. The chain combines TRBV2 with TRBJ2-5, with D tentatively TRBD1 or TRBD2 (5 bases each). The CDR3 is 15 residues long. Germline CDR1 is SNHLY and CDR2 is FYNNEI. Trimming took off 6 bases at V and 5 bases at J, with 19 bases between the two ends. The CDR3 sequence is CASRATLAEGETQYF. The CDR3 DNA reads TGTGCCAGCAGGGCAACCCTAGCCGAGGGGGAGACCCAGTACTTC.